Presented here are 21 T cell receptor beta chains from one specimen sequenced in a study of T-cell memory formation after mild COVID-19. MiXCR was run by TCRdb on the 5' RACE reads, yielding one entry per CDR3 protein. The repertoire holds about 110,000 distinct CDR3 sequences, with about a sixth as singletons. The sample comprised PBMCs or a T cell subset sorted from them (not recorded which). Receptors were obtained from an adult woman who had mild COVID-19 (a few samples of this study predate the infection). Cell type and time point are not known.

This clonotype was observed a few times. V gene TRBV7-9 combines with J gene TRBJ2-3; no firm D call. With 0 bases removed from V and 3 bases from J, the gap between germline ends came to 7 bases. The germline gives CDR1 SEHNR, CDR2 FQNEAQ (reference sequence). The CDR3 is 14 amino acids. The CDR3 loop is CASSLASATDTQYF. The CDR3 DNA reads as TGTGCCAGCAGCTTAGCTTCAGCTACAGATACGCAGTATTTT. The complete variable domain, with remaining parts taken from reference TRBV7-9 and TRBJ2-3, reads DTGVSQNPRHKITKRGQNVTFRCDPISEHNRLYWYRQTLGQGPEFLTYFQNEAQLEKSRLLSDRFSAERPKGSFSTLEIQRTEQGDSAMYLCASSLASATDTQYFGPGTRLTVL.

This clonotype was seen only a few times. CDR3: CASSSVTSSIHEQYF. CDR3 nucleotide sequence: TGTGCCAGCAGCTCTGTGACTAGTTCCATCCACGAGCAGTACTTC. The rearrangement uses TRBV5-6 and TRBJ2-7, with D possibly being TRBD2 (6 bases). There are 15 residues in the CDR3. Trimming stripped 3 bases from V and 5 bases from J, with 18 bases between. The germline V gene encodes CDR1 SGHDT and CDR2 YYEEEE.

The chain couples TRBV9 to TRBJ2-1; perhaps TRBD2 as D (6 bases). V gave up 0 bases and J gave up 8 bases, with 15 bases separating them. The CDR3 is 15 residues long. Germline V lookup: CDR1 SGDLS, CDR2 YYNGEE. The CDR3 region has the DNA TGTGCCAGCAGCGTAGTTAGCGGCCCTATCGATGAGCAGTTCTTC. It translates to CASSVVSGPIDEQFF.

This clonotype was seen more than once but under ten times. This chain uses TRBV20-1 with TRBJ2-3; 10 positions agree with TRBD2. The CDR3 is made up of 14 amino acids. Trimming removed 6 bases from V and 4 bases from J; junction bases left unmatched: 7. Germline assignment: CDR1 DFQATT and CDR2 SNEGSKA (reference sequence). CDR3 sequence (DNA): TGCAGTGCCGGAGCGGGAGGGCAGGCAGATACGCAGTATTTT. This encodes CSAGAGGQADTQYF.

With respect to this clonotype: Germline is not matched at one junction end, which may reflect a read error. The chain is built from TRBV4-1 and TRBJ1-2; 8 bases map to TRBD1. Per germline, CDR1 MGHRA and CDR2 YSYEKL. This CDR3 spans 13 amino acids. CDR3 in DNA: TGCGCCAGCAGCGAAGACAGGGGATACGGCTACACCTTC. This sequence encodes CASSEDRGYGYTF.

The V gene is TRBV4-2, the J gene TRBJ2-5, with 8 bases lining up with TRBD2. Germline V lookup: CDR1 LGHNA, CDR2 YNFKEQ. Trimming removed 0 bases from V and 1 base from J; junction bases left unmatched: 4. The CDR3 runs 16 residues. In nucleotides, the CDR3 is TGTGCCAGCAGCCAAGAGGTACTAGCGGTCCAAGAGACCCAGTACTTC. Protein: CASSQEVLAVQETQYF.

This clonotype was picked up many times. The chain uses TRBV12-3 or TRBV12-4 and TRBJ2-3, with 9 nucleotides matching TRBD2. V was clipped by 3 bases and J by 1 base; unmatched bases: 11. The CDR3 sequence is 18 residues long. In DNA, the CDR3 is TGTGCCAGCAGTTTCTCCTTAGCCCGACTAGCGGGCACAGATACGCAGTATTTT. Translation gives CASSFSLARLAGTDTQYF.

The chain is built from TRBV6-1 and TRBJ1-1; maybe TRBD1 (6 bases). The germline CDR1 and CDR2 sequences are MNHNS and SASEGT. The CDR3 totals 16 residues. The ends were cut back, 3 bases at V and 2 bases at J, with 16 bases in the middle. As DNA, the CDR3 is TGTGCCAGCAGTGAGAATCTGGGGGCCGGAAACACTGAAGCTTTCTTT. Protein: CASSENLGAGNTEAFF.

The J gene is TRBJ2-3, the V gene TRBV12-3 or TRBV12-4; D is unresolved. V was cut by 7 bases and J by 2 bases, with 10 bases left in between. The CDR3 length is 13 residues. CDR3 sequence: CASTPSDTDTQYF. The CDR3 DNA reads TGTGCCAGCACCCCCTCTGACACAGATACGCAGTATTTT.

This clonotype was seen only a few times. The chain joins TRBV4-1 to TRBJ2-6; D is perhaps TRBD1 or TRBD2 (6 bases each). V was pared by 2 bases and J by 2 bases, with 10 bases between. The CDR3 is made up of 16 amino acids. Per germline, CDR1 MGHRA and CDR2 YSYEKL. CDR3 bases: TGCGCCAGCAGCCAAAACAGGGAGGCTGGGGCCAACGTCCTGACTTTC. Amino acid sequence: CASSQNREAGANVLTF.

V gene TRBV7-9 combines with J gene TRBJ1-1; no clear D gene. CDR1 and CDR2 from the germline V gene are SEHNR and FQNEAQ (reference sequence). The length of the CDR3 is 16 residues. Trimming removed 0 bases at V and 0 bases at J, with 11 bases between. The DNA of the CDR3 is TGTGCCAGCAGCTTAGCTCCAGGAGGTTTGAACACTGAAGCTTTCTTT. It codes for CASSLAPGGLNTEAFF.

This clonotype was detected only a few times. The gene calls are TRBV4-3 and TRBJ2-2; D is ambiguous. The CDR3 covers 14 residues. Deletions cut 0 bases from V and 8 bases from J, with 10 bases between. CDR1 LGHNA and CDR2 YSLEER come from the germline V gene. Here the CDR3 DNA reads TGCGCCAGCAGCCAAGATCAGTTCACTGGGGAGCTGTTTTTT. Residues: CASSQDQFTGELFF.

This clonotype was counted ten times or more. The chain is built from TRBV29-1 and TRBJ2-7; 7 bases align to TRBD2. This CDR3 comprises 12 residues. Germline V gives CDR1 SQVTM, CDR2 ANQGSEA. J lost 6 bases, V lost 4 bases, and 6 bases had no gene match. CDR3: CSVVASGPEQYF. In DNA form, the CDR3 reads TGCAGCGTTGTGGCTAGCGGTCCCGAGCAGTACTTC.

This clonotype showed up just a few times. V and J are TRBV4-2 and TRBJ2-1; 16 bases map to TRBD2. Per the germline V gene, CDR1 is LGHNA and CDR2 is YNFKEQ. After removal of 0 bases from V and 8 bases from J, the junction contained 1 base not matched to a gene. The CDR3 has 16 amino acids. As DNA, the CDR3 is TGTGCCAGCAGCCAAGATGGGACTAGCGGGAGGGATGAGCAGTTCTTC. This codes for CASSQDGTSGRDEQFF.

This clonotype has only a few counts. The genes are TRBV4-3 and TRBJ2-5, with D perhaps TRBD1 (5 bases). The CDR3 is made up of 17 amino acids. Germline CDR1 reads LGHNA; CDR2 reads YSLEER. Trimming left V 0 bases short and J 1 base short, with 15 bases between. In nucleotides, the CDR3 is TGCGCCAGCAGCCAAGATCTTGAAGGGGCGGCCCAAGAGACCCAGTACTTC. This encodes CASSQDLEGAAQETQYF.

This clonotype was picked up a small number of times. The gene calls are TRBV12-3 or TRBV12-4 and TRBJ2-7; 12 positions match TRBD2. Germline trimming cut 5 bases from V and 1 base from J; bases unmatched to any gene: 12. The CDR3 spans 18 residues. CDR3 nucleotides: TGTGCCAGCAGTCCCTGGACAGCGGGACTAGCGGGTTCCTACGAGCAGTACTTC. Protein product: CASSPWTAGLAGSYEQYF.

Many counts were recorded for this clonotype. The rearrangement links TRBV12-3 or TRBV12-4 to TRBJ1-1; D not resolved. The germline V and J ends were trimmed by 5 bases and 0 bases, with 16 bases remaining between them. The CDR3 runs to 16 residues. CDR3: CASSAPAGRMNTEAFF. CDR3 nucleotide sequence: TGTGCCAGCAGTGCCCCGGCGGGAAGGATGAACACTGAAGCTTTCTTT.

This clonotype was recorded only once. This chain connects TRBV6-6 to TRBJ2-7, with TRBD2 matching over 7 bases. The V segment lost 4 bases and the J segment 2 bases; nucleotides outside the gene matches: 5. The CDR3 covers 14 residues. The germline V gene encodes CDR1 MNHNY and CDR2 SVGAGI (reference sequence). CDR3 bases: TGTGCCAGCAGTTTTGCGGGGGACCCCTACGAGCAGTACTTC. Residues: CASSFAGDPYEQYF.

The V call is TRBV29-1, the J call TRBJ1-2; the match to TRBD1 covers 8 bases. The V gene's germline CDR1 is SQVTM and CDR2 ANQGSEA. CDR3 length: 12 residues. After removal of 5 bases from V and 4 bases from J, the junction contained 3 bases not matched to a gene. CDR3: CSVRQGSYGYTF. For the CDR3, the DNA is TGCAGCGTTAGACAGGGGAGCTATGGCTACACCTTC.

This clonotype was seen a few times. V gene TRBV11-2 combines with J gene TRBJ1-6; D is unresolved. Deletions cut 4 bases from V and 9 bases from J, with 7 bases between. This CDR3 spans 12 amino acids. Germline assignment: CDR1 SGHAT and CDR2 FQNNGV. The CDR3 DNA reads TGTGCCAGCAGCTCGCCGAGTTCACCCCTCCACTTT. Its protein product is CASSSPSSPLHF.

The rearrangement links TRBV15 to TRBJ1-5; TRBD1 might be the D (5 bases). V lost 3 bases and J 7 bases, leaving 19 bases between the germline ends. From germline, CDR1 is LNHNV and CDR2 YYDKDF (reference sequence). This CDR3 has 16 residues. This CDR3 reads CATSRGEQDFEQPQHF. The DNA for the CDR3 is TGTGCCACCAGCAGGGGAGAACAGGATTTCGAGCAGCCCCAGCATTTT.